This entry lists 10 T cell receptor beta chains sequenced from one sample in a study of shared clonotypes between healthy human individuals. Clones were read by immunoSEQ multiplex PCR, and TCRdb kept only the in-frame ones, dropping some. The data show over a million clones, about 96% seen once. The sample was naive CD4+ T cells sorted from blood. Described subset: CD45RA+ positively selected. The receptors were sampled from a man between 25 and 39 years old in good health.

The rearrangement uses TRBV19 and TRBJ2-7; D possibly corresponds to TRBD2 (6 bases). The CDR3 totals 15 residues. Trimming removed 2 bases from V and 6 bases from J, with 17 bases in between. Germline CDR1 reads LNHDA; CDR2 reads SQIVND (reference sequence). The CDR3 here is CASSIPGGAAVEQYF. The CDR3 DNA reads as TGTGCCAGTAGTATACCGGGCGGGGCAGCCGTCGAGCAGTACTTC.

The chain carries TRBV15 and TRBJ1-5, with D perhaps matching TRBD1 (6 bases). Germline CDR1 is LNHNV and CDR2 is YYDKDF (reference sequence). This CDR3 contains 16 residues. The V end lost 0 bases, the J end lost 4 bases, and 13 bases lay between the germline ends. In DNA, the CDR3 is TGTGCCACCAGCAGAGAAGGGGGTATTGGAAATCAGCCCCAGCATTTT. Its translation is CATSREGGIGNQPQHF.

The rearrangement uses TRBV7-3 and TRBJ2-1, with 8 bases identical to TRBD2. Germline lookup yields CDR1 SGHTA and CDR2 FQGTGA. This CDR3 spans 16 amino acids. The ends lost 3 bases at V and 6 bases at J; junction bases unmatched: 10. The CDR3 sequence: CASSFASGSGINEQFF. In nucleotides, the CDR3 is TGTGCCAGCAGCTTCGCAAGCGGGAGCGGGATCAATGAGCAGTTCTTC.

The gene calls are TRBV28 and TRBJ2-7; TRBD1 matches at 9 bases. The CDR3 extends over 15 amino acids. CDR1 is MDHEN and CDR2 is SYDVKM in the germline V gene. Trimming cost V 2 bases and J 3 bases; bases outside gene matches: 5. CDR3 in amino acids: CASSLLGTGNYEQYF. CDR3 bases: TGTGCCAGCAGTTTACTCGGGACAGGGAACTACGAGCAGTACTTC.

The CDR3 sequence is CASRPGQDTQPQHF. The CDR3 nucleotides are TGCGCCAGCAGACCTGGACAGGACACTCAGCCCCAGCATTTT. The chain uses TRBV5-1 and TRBJ1-5; the match to TRBD1 covers 7 bases. Germline V gene data show CDR1 as SGHRS and CDR2 as YFSETQ. V lost 5 bases and J lost 6; bases outside the gene matches: 8. The CDR3 sequence is 14 residues long.

CDR3 protein: CASSLRGTYEKLFF. In DNA, the CDR3 is TGTGCCAGCAGCTTGCGAGGGACTTATGAAAAACTGTTTTTT. The V gene is TRBV5-6, the J gene TRBJ1-4; the D gene is possibly TRBD1 (5 bases). The germline CDR1 and CDR2 sequences are SGHDT and YYEEEE. Trimming removed 1 base from V and 6 bases from J, with 10 bases in between. There are 14 residues in the CDR3.

V is TRBV27 and J is TRBJ1-2; D unclear. Germline V CDR1 and CDR2: MNHEY, SMNVEV (reference sequence). V lost 4 bases, J lost 10 bases, and 22 bases lay in between. The CDR3 covers 15 residues. The CDR3, as DNA: TGTGCCAGCAGTTCCAGCGGCCCGTGGCGATCGGACTACACCTTC. Translation gives CASSSSGPWRSDYTF.

The rearrangement joins TRBV7-2 to TRBJ1-4, with D tentatively TRBD1 (6 bases). CDR3 length equals 15 residues. Trimming removed 5 bases from V and 7 bases from J, with 17 bases in between. The germline gives CDR1 SGHTA, CDR2 FQGNSA. CDR3 in amino acids: CASSPEQGSSEKLFF. As DNA, the CDR3 is TGTGCCAGCAGCCCAGAACAGGGATCGAGTGAAAAACTGTTTTTT.

The genes are TRBV29-1 and TRBJ2-7; D gene ambiguous. V gave up 5 bases and J gave up 0 bases, with 5 bases separating them. Germline loops: CDR1 SQVTM, CDR2 ANQGSEA. There are 11 residues in the CDR3. Written as DNA, the CDR3 is TGCAGCGTTCGGAACTCCTACGAGCAGTACTTC. Residues: CSVRNSYEQYF.

This chain links TRBV28 with TRBJ2-7; 10 bases map to TRBD2. Germline loops: CDR1 MDHEN, CDR2 SYDVKM. The J segment lost 4 bases and the V segment lost 3 bases, leaving 12 bases of the junction unmatched. The CDR3 loop spans 17 amino acids. The CDR3 bases are TGTGCCAGCAGTTTGCCCCTATCTAGCGGGAGCCGTTACGAGCAGTACTTC. Amino acid sequence: CASSLPLSSGSRYEQYF.